This T cell receptor beta chain was identified in a study of post-analysis software for immune sequencing data. Points from the study as a whole: Strong co-clustering by F measure linked samples that shared a preparation batch. Significantly lower normalized Chao1 diversity was found in patients with multiple sclerosis relative to controls.

The TCR beta cDNA libraries contained unique molecular identifiers. TCRdb re-analysed the PCR reads in MiXCR, keeping a single row per CDR3 protein. The sample shows 550,000 to 700,000 distinct CDR3 sequences, around 44% of them seen only once. In this sample, this clonotype turned up once. Its antigen remains unidentified. The sequence was collected from a girl aged 10 to 17 with multiple sclerosis. Sequenced input: blood.

CDR3 nucleotides: TGTGCCAGCAGTTCTGACTGGGCCTTCCAAGAGACCCAGTACTTC. The encoded protein is CASSSDWAFQETQYF. V gene TRBV25-1 combines with J gene TRBJ2-5; D unresolved. CDR1 MGHDK and CDR2 SYGVNS come from the germline V gene. This CDR3 contains 15 residues. The V and J ends lost 5 bases and 1 base respectively, with 14 bases between them. Supplemented by reference TRBV25-1 and TRBJ2-5, the full variable domain reads EADIYQTPRYLVIGTGKKITLECSQTMGHDKMYWYQQDPGMELHLIHYSYGVNSTEKGDLSSESTVSRIRTEHFPLTLESARPSHTSQYLCASSSDWAFQETQYFGPGTRLLVL.